This T cell receptor beta chain was identified in a study of blood T cell repertoires in COVID-19. Study at large: Whether acute or convalescent, the COVID-19 samples came from the United States, Italy and Spain.

Deletions cut 0 bases from V and 9 bases from J, with 12 bases between. Germline-derived CDR1 and CDR2 are GTSNPN and SVGIG (reference sequence). The CDR3 covers 13 residues. Using immunoSEQ multiplex PCR, the repertoire was profiled, and TCRdb retains in-frame clones only, with some absent. The data hold about 230,000 clones, with roughly 88% observed a single time. This clone was found once. Everyone who took part was roughly 18 to 89 years old, and they came from about 23 US areas. Donors were grouped by their self-reported clinical history. The clonotype originates from a woman in her thirties or forties with acute COVID-19. Sample: PBMCs or T cells enriched from blood (not recorded which). V gene TRBV30 combines with J gene TRBJ1-5; D may be TRBD1 (6 bases). The CDR3 reads CAWSVDRGGPQHF. CDR3 coding DNA: TGTGCCTGGAGTGTCGATAGGGGGGGGCCCCAGCATTTT.